These 30 T cell receptor beta chains share one sample of origin, sequenced in a study of long-term antiretroviral therapy in people with HIV. A v3.0 immunoSEQ assay was performed at survey level. Libraries were prepared by immunoSEQ multiplex PCR; TCRdb keeps only in-frame clonotypes and omits some of them. The sample records approximately 17,000 clones, just under 80% being singletons. The specimen comprised unsorted PBMCs, sampled nearly 3.3 years after starting antiretroviral therapy. Receptors originate from a woman between 35 and 50 years old with HIV.

The chain is built from TRBV30 and TRBJ1-2; 8 bases are shared with TRBD1. This CDR3 spans 13 amino acids. CDR1 and CDR2 (germline): GTSNPN, SVGIG (reference sequence). Losses at the gene ends were 2 bases for V and 7 bases for J; bases not matched to a gene: 6. The CDR3, as DNA: TGTGCCTGGAGTATCACAGGGGGATTTGGCTACACCTTC. This encodes CAWSITGGFGYTF.

The chain carries TRBV7-9 and TRBJ1-4; TRBD1 matches 8 bases. The CDR3 covers 17 residues. With 1 base clipped from V and 7 bases from J, the junction kept 11 bases outside the gene matches. Germline V gene lookup returns CDR1 SEHNR and CDR2 FQNEAQ (reference sequence). CDR3 nucleotide sequence: TGTGCCAGCAGCTTAGGCGCAGGGGGCATAGATGGTGAAAAACTGTTTTTT. This codes for CASSLGAGGIDGEKLFF.

V and J are TRBV2 and TRBJ1-4; the D is unclear. There are 13 residues in the CDR3. Germline CDR1 is SNHLY and CDR2 is FYNNEI. V lost 8 bases to trimming and J lost 5 bases, with 12 bases between them. In DNA form, the CDR3 reads TGTGCCAGCGCTGGCAGCAGAAATGAAAAACTGTTTTTT. It translates to CASAGSRNEKLFF.

The chain links TRBV27 to TRBJ2-1, with a tentative D call TRBD1 (5 bases). Per the germline V gene, CDR1 is MNHEY and CDR2 is SMNVEV (reference sequence). The CDR3 runs to 15 residues. Deletions cut 3 bases from V and 5 bases from J, with 14 bases between. This CDR3 is CASSFWQGGNNEQFF. The DNA of the CDR3 is TGTGCCAGCAGTTTCTGGCAGGGCGGTAACAATGAGCAGTTCTTC.

This chain links TRBV7-8 with TRBJ2-7; 7 positions match TRBD1. The length of the CDR3 is 14 residues. Germline assignment: CDR1 SGHVS and CDR2 FQNEAQ. The junction had 4 bases not matched to a gene; V was cut back by 2 bases and J by 3 bases. DNA of the CDR3: TGTGCCAGCAGCTTATCGGACAGGTTCTACGAGCAGTACTTC. It is translated as CASSLSDRFYEQYF.

The chain uses TRBV5-6 and TRBJ1-1, with D possibly being TRBD1 (5 bases). V was trimmed by 8 bases and J by 1 base, leaving 15 bases between them. Germline V gene data show CDR1 as SGHDT and CDR2 as YYEEEE. This CDR3 contains 14 residues. This chain's CDR3 is CASQGRGGNTEAFF. The CDR3 DNA follows: TGTGCCAGTCAAGGGCGGGGGGGGAACACTGAAGCTTTCTTT.

The chain employs TRBV30 and TRBJ1-5; 7 nucleotides align to TRBD1. The length of the CDR3 is 13 residues. Germline-derived CDR1 and CDR2 are GTSNPN and SVGIG (reference sequence). Trimming removed 6 bases from V and 4 bases from J; junction bases left unmatched: 6. CDR3 coding DNA: TGTGCCTGCTCACCGACAGGGAATCAGCCCCAGCATTTT. Protein: CACSPTGNQPQHF.

The table lists this clone with a few counts. The J gene is TRBJ2-2, the V gene TRBV6-6, with 7 bases aligning to TRBD1. This CDR3 comprises 14 residues. The germline V gene has CDR1 MNHNY and CDR2 SVGAGI (reference sequence). V lost 5 bases and J lost 3; bases outside the gene matches: 3. The CDR3 nucleotides are TGTGCCAGCAGTCCGGGACAGCACACCGGGGAGCTGTTTTTT. It yields the protein CASSPGQHTGELFF.

The chain is built from TRBV5-1 and TRBJ1-2; D is perhaps TRBD1 (5 bases). The germline gives CDR1 SGHRS, CDR2 YFSETQ. This CDR3 region has 16 residues. V was pared by 0 bases and J by 3 bases, with 15 bases between. As DNA, the CDR3 is TGCGCCAGCAGCTTGGGCCGGGAGGGGTTGGACTATGGCTACACCTTC. Translation: CASSLGREGLDYGYTF.

The gene calls are TRBV10-2 and TRBJ1-6; possibly TRBD1 for D (5 bases). V lost 3 bases and J 3 bases, leaving 18 bases between the germline ends. The CDR3 consists of 18 residues. Germline CDR1 reads WSHSY; CDR2 reads SAAADI. CDR3 bases: TGCGCCAGCAGTGACGGTCCGGTTGGGGCAGGCTATAATTCACCCCTCCACTTT. The encoded protein is CASSDGPVGAGYNSPLHF.

This clone was detected only a few times. CDR3 DNA sequence: TGCGCCAGCAGCCCTACCGGGCCCACAGATACGCAGTATTTT. It yields the protein CASSPTGPTDTQYF. The rearrangement links TRBV4-3 to TRBJ2-3; D ambiguous. The CDR3 runs to 14 residues. Germline-derived CDR1 and CDR2 are LGHNA and YSLEER. Trimming cost V 4 bases and J 2 bases, with 10 bases left between them.

This chain connects TRBV2 to TRBJ1-5, with D perhaps matching TRBD1 (5 bases). Germline V gene lookup returns CDR1 SNHLY and CDR2 FYNNEI. There are 14 residues in the CDR3. V dropped 4 bases and J dropped 4 bases, with 11 bases sitting between them. The CDR3, as DNA: TGTGCCAGCAGTGGGGACGGTGGGAATCAGCCCCAGCATTTT. The encoded protein is CASSGDGGNQPQHF.

This clone has more than one count but fewer than ten. The rearrangement links TRBV5-5 to TRBJ1-1; D unresolved. The germline V gene has CDR1 SGHKS and CDR2 YYEKEE (reference sequence). V was clipped by 0 bases and J by 10 bases, with 13 bases between them. The CDR3 contains 13 residues. DNA for the CDR3: TGTGCCAGCAGCTTGGAATCGGGCCTGGGAGCTTTCTTT. It translates to CASSLESGLGAFF.

This chain connects TRBV30 to TRBJ2-2; 7 bases match TRBD2. Trimming removed 8 bases from V and 3 bases from J; junction bases left unmatched: 6. CDR1 and CDR2 (germline): GTSNPN, SVGIG (reference sequence). The CDR3 is 13 residues long. The DNA of the CDR3 is TGTGCCACCGGCGGGGGATACACCGGGGAGCTGTTTTTT. Its translation is CATGGGYTGELFF.

The chain couples TRBV18 to TRBJ2-7; no clear D gene. Trimming took off 5 bases at V and 0 bases at J, with 5 bases between the two ends. CDR1 KGHSH and CDR2 LQKENI come from the germline V gene. This CDR3 region has 12 residues. The CDR3: CASSSDSYEQYF. As DNA, the CDR3 is TGTGCCAGCTCATCAGACTCCTACGAGCAGTACTTC.

The chain uses TRBV5-4 and TRBJ1-5, with D perhaps TRBD1 (5 bases). This CDR3 spans 14 amino acids. The germline V gene encodes CDR1 SGHNT and CDR2 YYREEE (reference sequence). With 4 bases removed from V and 7 bases from J, the gap between germline ends came to 15 bases. This CDR3 is CASSPSGLGQPQHF. As DNA, the CDR3 is TGTGCCAGCAGCCCTTCAGGGTTAGGGCAGCCCCAGCATTTT.

The CDR3 DNA reads as TGTGCCAGCTCACCACGGACAGGTAGCCACGAGCAGTACTTC. This codes for CASSPRTGSHEQYF. This chain links TRBV18 with TRBJ2-7; 7 bases are shared with TRBD1. Germline CDR1 is KGHSH and CDR2 is LQKENI. The CDR3 is 14 residues long. Trimming took 1 base from V and 5 from J; bases not matched to a gene: 5.

In this sample, this clone turned up a few times. The genes are TRBV6-1 and TRBJ2-4, with 8 bases that match TRBD1. Germline trimming cut 3 bases from V and 15 bases from J; bases unmatched to any gene: 10. CDR1 MNHNS and CDR2 SASEGT come from the germline V gene. The CDR3 loop spans 13 amino acids. The CDR3 here is CASSEAGTGRWYF. CDR3 sequence (DNA): TGTGCCAGCAGTGAGGCCGGGACAGGTAGATGGTACTTC.

This sequence joins TRBV5-1 and TRBJ2-1, with 8 nucleotides matching TRBD1. The germline V gene has CDR1 SGHRS and CDR2 YFSETQ. The CDR3 extends over 17 amino acids. Trimming at V came to 3 bases and at J to 0 bases, leaving 8 bases not matched to a gene. The CDR3 region has the DNA TGCGCCAGCAGCTCGGGCTACAGGGGGAGCTCCTACAATGAGCAGTTCTTC. Translated: CASSSGYRGSSYNEQFF.

This chain uses TRBV28 with TRBJ1-1; 9 bases agree with TRBD1. The CDR3 runs 17 residues. The J segment lost 1 base and the V segment lost 5 bases, leaving 11 bases of the junction unmatched. Germline V lookup: CDR1 MDHEN, CDR2 SYDVKM. The CDR3 is CASSPTGTGPSNTEAFF. DNA of the CDR3: TGTGCCAGCAGTCCGACCGGGACAGGGCCCTCGAACACTGAAGCTTTCTTT.

This chain links TRBV10-3 with TRBJ1-1, with a possible D match to TRBD1 (5 bases). The CDR3 has 16 residues. Germline CDR1 ENHRY, CDR2 SYGVKD. The V end lost 1 base, the J end lost 3 bases, and 15 bases lay between the germline ends. CDR3 sequence reads: CAISELGESFDTEAFF. The CDR3 nucleotides are TGTGCCATCAGTGAGTTGGGGGAGAGTTTTGACACTGAAGCTTTCTTT.

The chain combines TRBV27 with TRBJ1-2, with D possibly matching TRBD1 (6 bases). This CDR3 spans 13 amino acids. V lost 8 bases and J lost 2, with 12 bases in between. The germline V gene encodes CDR1 MNHEY and CDR2 SMNVEV (reference sequence). For the CDR3, the DNA is TGTGCCAGCGGAAACAGGGAAAACTATGGCTACACCTTC. This encodes CASGNRENYGYTF.

V gene TRBV7-9 combines with J gene TRBJ1-1; TRBD1 matches 7 bases. CDR3 size: 14 residues. In germline, CDR1 is SEHNR, CDR2 FQNEAQ (reference sequence). J gave up 4 bases and V 0 bases, and 2 bases lay outside the gene matches. The CDR3 DNA sequence: TGTGCCAGCAGCTTAGCAGGGGGCGGCACTGAAGCTTTCTTT. Its translation: CASSLAGGGTEAFF. Full variable domain (outside the CDR3, taken from reference TRBV7-9 and TRBJ1-1): DTGVSQNPRHKITKRGQNVTFRCDPISEHNRLYWYRQTLGQGPEFLTYFQNEAQLEKSRLLSDRFSAERPKGSFSTLEIQRTEQGDSAMYLCASSLAGGGTEAFFGQGTRLTVV.

The chain combines TRBV7-9 with TRBJ2-7; D is perhaps TRBD1 (5 bases). Germline values: CDR1 SEHNR, CDR2 FQNEAQ (reference sequence). The CDR3 sequence is 14 residues long. Trimming removed 3 bases from V and 1 base from J, with 10 bases in between. CDR3 bases: TGTGCCAGCAGCTTTCAAAAGGGGTCCTACGAGCAGTACTTC. This sequence encodes CASSFQKGSYEQYF.

This sequence joins TRBV30 and TRBJ2-4; D gene uncertain. This CDR3 has 13 residues. V lost 1 base to trimming and J lost 7 bases, with 11 bases between them. From germline, CDR1 is GTSNPN and CDR2 SVGIG (reference sequence). The CDR3 DNA reads TGTGCCTGGAGTGGTAGGGTGAGGAACATTCAGTACTTC. It specifies CAWSGRVRNIQYF.

The rearrangement joins TRBV30 to TRBJ2-1; TRBD2 agrees at 7 bases. Germline trimming cut 5 bases from V and 1 base from J; bases unmatched to any gene: 5. Germline V CDR1 and CDR2: GTSNPN, SVGIG (reference sequence). CDR3 length: 14 amino acids. The CDR3 DNA follows: TGTGCCTGGGACGGGGGGATATCCTACAATGAGCAGTTCTTC. Its protein is CAWDGGISYNEQFF.

V is TRBV6-5 and J is TRBJ1-1; D gene ambiguous. The CDR3 contains 13 residues. Per germline, CDR1 MNHEY and CDR2 SVGAGI. Trimming shortened V by 6 bases and J by 1 base, and 9 bases separated the two germline ends. The CDR3 loop is CASSPRRNTEAFF. The CDR3 DNA follows: TGTGCCAGCAGCCCGAGAAGGAACACTGAAGCTTTCTTT.

This chain connects TRBV6-1 to TRBJ1-1; perhaps TRBD1 as D (5 bases). Per germline, CDR1 MNHNS and CDR2 SASEGT. The CDR3 covers 16 residues. V lost 4 bases, J lost 0 bases, and 15 bases lay in between. CDR3 bases: TGTGCCAGCAGTGTCCCGGGACGTCTAATGAACACTGAAGCTTTCTTT. Protein product: CASSVPGRLMNTEAFF.

This chain uses TRBV25-1 with TRBJ2-2; TRBD1 might be the D (6 bases). The V gene's germline CDR1 is MGHDK and CDR2 SYGVNS. This CDR3 comprises 14 residues. Between the trimmed V and J ends, which lost 1 base and 6 bases, there was a span of 9 bases. In nucleotides, the CDR3 is TGTGCCAGCAGTGAATTTGGGGGCTCCGGGGAGCTGTTTTTT. Amino acids: CASSEFGGSGELFF.

The chain recombines TRBV6-1 with TRBJ1-1, with D perhaps matching TRBD1 (6 bases). This CDR3 contains 14 residues. CDR1 and CDR2 (germline): MNHNS, SASEGT. Trimming stripped 7 bases from V and 1 base from J, with 13 bases between. This chain's CDR3 is CASTPGVQNTEAFF. CDR3 DNA sequence: TGTGCCAGCACCCCAGGGGTCCAGAACACTGAAGCTTTCTTT.